A selection of T cell receptor beta chains follows, all from one sample in a study of blood T cell repertoires in COVID-19. The method was immunoSEQ multiplex PCR; TCRdb's version includes in-frame clones alone and lacks a portion of them. The table shows some 13,000 clones, with 86% occurring only once. Source material: peripheral blood. These receptors were obtained from a man older than 75 with acute or convalescent COVID-19. Both conserved end residues are part of each CDR3. A D gene is named only where the DNA matches it firmly.

>.|TRBJ2-3|TRBV20-1
CSASRAQSLLMDTQYF
>.|TRBJ2-1|TRBV7-8
CASSWPDRRNYNEQFF
>TRBD1|TRBJ2-3|TRBV24-1
CATSWTGLPDTQYF
>TRBD1|TRBJ2-3|TRBV5-4
CASSLSRGTTDTQYF
>TRBD1|TRBJ2-6|TRBV6-6
CASMGQRSSGANVLTF
>.|TRBJ1-5|TRBV29-1
CSVGDNSNQPQHF
>TRBD1|TRBJ2-7|TRBV7-9
CASSPTGIYEQYF
>.|TRBJ2-2|TRBV29-1
CSAEPGTSNTGELFF
>TRBD2|TRBJ2-3|TRBV7-9
CASSLGLAGLLDTQYF
>TRBD1|TRBJ2-5|TRBV7-3
CASSIGQGLQETQYF
>TRBD1|TRBJ1-3|TRBV2
CASRQNRGGGNTIYF
>TRBD1|TRBJ1-1|TRBV10-2
CASRIEDRANTEAFF
>.|TRBJ1-1|TRBV7-3
CASSSERNTEAFF
>.|TRBJ2-7|TRBV7-2
CASSHVIATGTYEQYF
>TRBD1|TRBJ1-4|TRBV6-2/TRBV6-3
CASSDRGNEKLFF
>.|TRBJ2-1|TRBV19
CASYQNNEQFF
>TRBD2|TRBJ2-2|TRBV11-2
CASTKWGGPNTGELFF
>.|TRBJ2-7|TRBV20-1
CSATRQYEQYF
>.|TRBJ2-3|TRBV5-1
CASSLLERDTQYF
>.|TRBJ1-2|TRBV7-8
CASSFRDTYYGYTF
>TRBD2|TRBJ2-7|TRBV10-3
CAISTTGTSGSYEQYF
>TRBD1|TRBJ1-5|TRBV3-1/TRBV3-2
CASSQSDRDNQPQHF
>.|TRBJ1-3|TRBV27
CASSLAMRGNTIYF
>.|TRBJ1-3|TRBV29-1
CSVLMGSSGNTIYF
>.|TRBJ1-6|TRBV5-1
CASSLDGQRPNLHF
>TRBD1|TRBJ2-7|TRBV7-2
CATTPGQGHEQYF
>TRBD2|TRBJ2-1|TRBV7-2
CASSLTGSGRARNEQFF
>.|TRBJ1-1|TRBV7-8
CASSPQFLSTEAFF
>TRBD2|TRBJ2-4|TRBV18
CASSPPGIAGSSKNIQYF
>TRBD1|TRBJ2-2|TRBV19
CATSQGAGTGELFF